This record looks at one TCR beta chain sequence and its context. These data come from a study of blood T cells in healthy people across ages. Study at large: Template switching picked up about one barcoded beta molecule for each two T cells.

In each sample, at least 6 million PBMCs were isolated. A second PCR of roughly 7 to 11 cycles used a sample-barcoded 5' primer and a J-beta primer mix. Samples each returned at least 2.5 million CDR3-containing paired-end reads. MiXCR was run by TCRdb on the 5' RACE reads, yielding one entry per CDR3 protein. Among approximately 880,000 distinct CDR3 sequences listed, 48% were seen once. Germline loops: CDR1 LGHNA, CDR2 YNFKEQ. The CDR3 totals 13 residues. V was pared by 3 bases and J by 5 bases, with 8 bases between. The rearrangement uses TRBV4-2 and TRBJ2-1; D ambiguous. This TCR came from a man between 25 and 39 years old in good health. The specimen was blood. The CDR3 is CASSHPNDNEQFF. The CDR3 bases are TGTGCCAGCAGCCACCCAAATGACAATGAGCAGTTCTTC.